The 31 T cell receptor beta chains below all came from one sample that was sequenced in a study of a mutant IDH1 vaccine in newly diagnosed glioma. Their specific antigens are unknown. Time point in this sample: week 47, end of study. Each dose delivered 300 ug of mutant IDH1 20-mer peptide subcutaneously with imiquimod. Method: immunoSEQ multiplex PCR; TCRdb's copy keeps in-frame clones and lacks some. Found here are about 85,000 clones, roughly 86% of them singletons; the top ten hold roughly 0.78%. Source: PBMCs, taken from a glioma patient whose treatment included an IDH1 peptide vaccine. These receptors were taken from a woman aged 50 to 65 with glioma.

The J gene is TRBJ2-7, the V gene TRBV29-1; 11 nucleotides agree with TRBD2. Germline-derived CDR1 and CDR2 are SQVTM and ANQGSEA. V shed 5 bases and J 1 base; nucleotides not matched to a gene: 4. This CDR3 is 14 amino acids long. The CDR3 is CSVKGTSGSYEQYF. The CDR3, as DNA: TGCAGCGTTAAGGGGACTAGCGGATCCTACGAGCAGTACTTC.

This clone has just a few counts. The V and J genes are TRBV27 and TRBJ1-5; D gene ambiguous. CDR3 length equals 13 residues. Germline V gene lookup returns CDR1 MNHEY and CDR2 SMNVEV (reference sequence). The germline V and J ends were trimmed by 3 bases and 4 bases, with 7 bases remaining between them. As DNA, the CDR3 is TGTGCCAGCAGTTTTGGCAGAAATCAGCCCCAGCATTTT. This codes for CASSFGRNQPQHF.

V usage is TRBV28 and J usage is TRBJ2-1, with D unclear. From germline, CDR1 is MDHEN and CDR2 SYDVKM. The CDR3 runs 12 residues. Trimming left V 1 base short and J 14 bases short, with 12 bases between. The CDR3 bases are TGTGCCAGCAGTTTATCTGGGCATTGGGAGTTCTTC. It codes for CASSLSGHWEFF.

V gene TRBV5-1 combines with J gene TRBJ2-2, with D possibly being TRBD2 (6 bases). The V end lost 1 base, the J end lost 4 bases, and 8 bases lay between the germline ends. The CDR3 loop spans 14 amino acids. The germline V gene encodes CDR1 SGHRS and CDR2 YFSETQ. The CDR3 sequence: CASSLSGGTGELFF. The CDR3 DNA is TGCGCCAGCAGCTTGTCCGGGGGCACCGGGGAGCTGTTTTTT.

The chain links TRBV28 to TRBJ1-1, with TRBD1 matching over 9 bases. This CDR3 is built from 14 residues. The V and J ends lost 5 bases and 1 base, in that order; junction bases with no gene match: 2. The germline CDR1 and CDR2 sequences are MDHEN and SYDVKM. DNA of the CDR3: TGTGCCAGCAGTGACAGGGGGACGAACACTGAAGCTTTCTTT. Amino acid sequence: CASSDRGTNTEAFF. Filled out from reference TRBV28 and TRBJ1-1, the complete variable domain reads DVKVTQSSRYLVKRTGEKVFLECVQDMDHENMFWYRQDPGLGLRLIYFSYDVKMKEKGDIPEGYSVSREKKERFSLILESASTNQTSMYLCASSDRGTNTEAFFGQGTRLTVV.

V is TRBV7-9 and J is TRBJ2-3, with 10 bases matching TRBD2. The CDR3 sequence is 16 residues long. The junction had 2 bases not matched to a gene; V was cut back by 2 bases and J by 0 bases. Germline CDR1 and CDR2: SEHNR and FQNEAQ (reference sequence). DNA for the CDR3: TGTGCCAGCAGCTTACAACTAGCGGGGAGCACAGATACGCAGTATTTT. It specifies CASSLQLAGSTDTQYF.

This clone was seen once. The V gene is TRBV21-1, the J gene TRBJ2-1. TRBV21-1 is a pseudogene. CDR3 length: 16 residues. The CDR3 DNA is TGTGCCAGCAGCAAAGAGGTGAGCCCCTCCTACAATGAGCAGTTCTTC. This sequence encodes CASSKEVSPSYNEQFF.

CDR3 nucleotide sequence: TGCGCCAGCAGCTTGGCGACAGGGAAGGGCACTGAAGCTTTCTTT. Its translation: CASSLATGKGTEAFF. V is TRBV5-1 and J is TRBJ1-1; 7 nucleotides align to TRBD1. The germline CDR1 and CDR2 sequences are SGHRS and YFSETQ. The CDR3 runs 15 residues. Unmatched junction bases numbered 6, after V lost 0 bases and J lost 4 bases.

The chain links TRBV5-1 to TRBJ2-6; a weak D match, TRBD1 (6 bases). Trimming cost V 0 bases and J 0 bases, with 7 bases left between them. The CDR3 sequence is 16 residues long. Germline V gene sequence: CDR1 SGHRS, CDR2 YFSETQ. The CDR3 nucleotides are TGCGCCAGCAGCTTGGTGGACAGCTCTGGGGCCAACGTCCTGACTTTC. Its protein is CASSLVDSSGANVLTF.

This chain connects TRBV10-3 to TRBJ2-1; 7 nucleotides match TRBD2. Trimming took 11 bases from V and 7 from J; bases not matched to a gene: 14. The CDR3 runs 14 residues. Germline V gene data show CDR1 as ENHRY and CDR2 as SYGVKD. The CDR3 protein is CAAQTGLGGNEQFF. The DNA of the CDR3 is TGTGCCGCCCAGACGGGACTGGGAGGGAATGAGCAGTTCTTC.

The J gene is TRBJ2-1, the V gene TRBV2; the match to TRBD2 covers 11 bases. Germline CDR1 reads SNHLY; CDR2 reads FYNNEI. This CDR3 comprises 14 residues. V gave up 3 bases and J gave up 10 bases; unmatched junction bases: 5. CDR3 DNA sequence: TGTGCCAGCAGTGAGAGGACTAGCGGGCTAGAGCAGTTCTTC. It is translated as CASSERTSGLEQFF.

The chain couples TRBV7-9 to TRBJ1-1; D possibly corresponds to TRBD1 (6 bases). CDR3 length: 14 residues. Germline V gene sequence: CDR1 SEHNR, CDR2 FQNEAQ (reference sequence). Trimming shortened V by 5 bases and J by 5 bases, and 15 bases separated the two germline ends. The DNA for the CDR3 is TGTGCCAGCAGCCGAACAGGGATCGGGACTGAAGCTTTCTTT. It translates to CASSRTGIGTEAFF. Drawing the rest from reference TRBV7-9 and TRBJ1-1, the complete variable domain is DTGVSQNPRHKITKRGQNVTFRCDPISEHNRLYWYRQTLGQGPEFLTYFQNEAQLEKSRLLSDRFSAERPKGSFSTLEIQRTEQGDSAMYLCASSRTGIGTEAFFGQGTRLTVV.

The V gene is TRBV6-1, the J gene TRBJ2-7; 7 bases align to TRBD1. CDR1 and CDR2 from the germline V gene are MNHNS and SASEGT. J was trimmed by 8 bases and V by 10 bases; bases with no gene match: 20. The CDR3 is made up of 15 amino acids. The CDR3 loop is CATRSSGQPAIQQYF. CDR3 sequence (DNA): TGTGCCACCAGATCGTCGGGACAGCCAGCTATCCAGCAGTACTTC.

The CDR3 DNA sequence: TGTGCCAGCAGTTTAGCAGGGGGCTCTGGGGCCAACGTCCTGACTTTC. Residues: CASSLAGGSGANVLTF. The chain recombines TRBV28 with TRBJ2-6; TRBD1 matches 7 bases. This CDR3 spans 16 amino acids. The germline V gene encodes CDR1 MDHEN and CDR2 SYDVKM. The trim removed 2 bases at V and 0 bases at J, leaving 1 base unmatched.

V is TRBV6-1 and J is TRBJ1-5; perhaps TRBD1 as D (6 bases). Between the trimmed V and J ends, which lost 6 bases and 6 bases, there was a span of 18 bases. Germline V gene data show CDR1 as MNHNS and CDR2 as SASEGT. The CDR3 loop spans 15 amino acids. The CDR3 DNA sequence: TGTGCCAGCAGGGCGGGAGGGGGGCAGGGTCAGCCCCAGCATTTT. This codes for CASRAGGGQGQPQHF.

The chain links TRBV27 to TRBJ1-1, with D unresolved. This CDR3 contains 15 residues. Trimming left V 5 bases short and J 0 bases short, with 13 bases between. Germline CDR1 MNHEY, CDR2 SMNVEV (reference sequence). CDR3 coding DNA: TGTGCCAGCAGTACCCGACGGGCCCTGAACACTGAAGCTTTCTTT. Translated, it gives CASSTRRALNTEAFF.

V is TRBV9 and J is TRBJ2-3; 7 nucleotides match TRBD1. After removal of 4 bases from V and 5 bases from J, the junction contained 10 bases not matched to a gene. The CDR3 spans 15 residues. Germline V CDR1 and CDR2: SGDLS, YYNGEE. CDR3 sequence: CASSNGQAVGDTQYF. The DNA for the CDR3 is TGTGCCAGCAGCAATGGACAGGCTGTCGGAGATACGCAGTATTTT. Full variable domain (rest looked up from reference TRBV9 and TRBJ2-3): DSGVTQTPKHLITATGQRVTLRCSPRSGDLSVYWYQQSLDQGLQFLIQYYNGEERAKGNILERFSAQQFPDLHSELNLSSLELGDSALYFCASSNGQAVGDTQYFGPGTRLTVL.

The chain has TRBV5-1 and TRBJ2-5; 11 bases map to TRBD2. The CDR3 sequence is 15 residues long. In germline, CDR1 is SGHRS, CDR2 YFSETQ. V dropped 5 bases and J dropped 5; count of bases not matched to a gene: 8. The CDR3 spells CASRVTSGSGETQYF. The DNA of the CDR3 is TGCGCCAGCAGAGTTACTAGCGGGAGTGGGGAGACCCAGTACTTC.

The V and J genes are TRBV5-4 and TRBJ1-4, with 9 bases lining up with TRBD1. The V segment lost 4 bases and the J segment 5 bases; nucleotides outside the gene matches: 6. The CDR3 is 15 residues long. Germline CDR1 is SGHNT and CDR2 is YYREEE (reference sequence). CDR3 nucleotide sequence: TGTGCCAGCAGCCCGGGACAGGGCCTCAATGAAAAACTGTTTTTT. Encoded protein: CASSPGQGLNEKLFF.

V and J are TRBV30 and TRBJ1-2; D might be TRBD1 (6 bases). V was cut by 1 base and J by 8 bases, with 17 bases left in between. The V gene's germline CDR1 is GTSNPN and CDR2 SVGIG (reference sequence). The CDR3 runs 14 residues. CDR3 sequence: CAWSATGPRRGYTF. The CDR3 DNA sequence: TGTGCCTGGAGTGCGACAGGCCCCCGGAGGGGCTACACCTTC. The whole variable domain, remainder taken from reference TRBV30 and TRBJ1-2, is SQTIHQWPATLVQPVGSPLSLECTVEGTSNPNLYWYRQAAGRGLQLLFYSVGIGQISSEVPQNLSASRPQDRQFILSSKKLLLSDSGFYLCAWSATGPRRGYTFGSGTRLTVV.

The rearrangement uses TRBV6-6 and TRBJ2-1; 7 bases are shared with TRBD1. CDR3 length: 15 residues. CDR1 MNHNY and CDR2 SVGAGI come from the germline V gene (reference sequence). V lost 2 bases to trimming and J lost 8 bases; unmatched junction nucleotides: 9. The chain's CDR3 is CASSYARGQNYEQFF. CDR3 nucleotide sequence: TGTGCCAGCAGTTACGCAAGGGGGCAGAACTATGAGCAGTTCTTC.

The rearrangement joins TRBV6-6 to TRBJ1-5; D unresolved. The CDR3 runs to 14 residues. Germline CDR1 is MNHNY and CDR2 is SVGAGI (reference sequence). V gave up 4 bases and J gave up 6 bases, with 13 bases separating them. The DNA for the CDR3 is TGTGCCAGCAGTTCGGCGGGCCCTACTCAGCCCCAGCATTTT. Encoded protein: CASSSAGPTQPQHF.

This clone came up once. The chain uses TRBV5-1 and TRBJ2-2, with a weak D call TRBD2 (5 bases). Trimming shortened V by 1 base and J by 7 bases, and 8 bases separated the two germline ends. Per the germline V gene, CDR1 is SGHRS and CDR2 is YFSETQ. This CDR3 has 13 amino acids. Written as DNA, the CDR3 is TGCGCCAGCAGCTTGCCGGGGAACGGGGAGCTGTTTTTT. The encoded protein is CASSLPGNGELFF.

CDR3 amino acids: CASSVSDRASGNTIYF. The CDR3 region has the DNA TGTGCCAGCAGCGTCTCAGACAGGGCATCTGGAAACACCATATATTTT. V and J are TRBV9 and TRBJ1-3; 7 bases fit TRBD1. The CDR3 spans 16 residues. The germline V gene has CDR1 SGDLS and CDR2 YYNGEE. J gave up 1 base and V 2 bases, and 6 bases lay outside the gene matches.

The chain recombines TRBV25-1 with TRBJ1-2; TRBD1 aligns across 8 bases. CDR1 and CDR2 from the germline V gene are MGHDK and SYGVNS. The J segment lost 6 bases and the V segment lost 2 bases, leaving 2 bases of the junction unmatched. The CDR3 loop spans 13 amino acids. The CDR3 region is CASSEQGADGYTF. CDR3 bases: TGTGCCAGCAGTGAACAGGGGGCCGATGGCTACACCTTC.

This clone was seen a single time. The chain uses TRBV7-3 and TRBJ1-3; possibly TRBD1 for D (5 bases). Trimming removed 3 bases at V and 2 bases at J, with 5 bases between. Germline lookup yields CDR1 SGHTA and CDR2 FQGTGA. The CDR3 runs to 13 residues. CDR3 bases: TGTGCCAGCAGCTTGGGGGCTGGAAACACCATATATTTT. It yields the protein CASSLGAGNTIYF.

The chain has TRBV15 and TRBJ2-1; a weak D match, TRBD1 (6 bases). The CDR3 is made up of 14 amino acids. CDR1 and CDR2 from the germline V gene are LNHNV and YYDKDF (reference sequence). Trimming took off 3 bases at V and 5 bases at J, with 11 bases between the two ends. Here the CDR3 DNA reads TGTGCCACCAGCAGCGGGACAAGAAACAATGAGCAGTTCTTC. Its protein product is CATSSGTRNNEQFF.

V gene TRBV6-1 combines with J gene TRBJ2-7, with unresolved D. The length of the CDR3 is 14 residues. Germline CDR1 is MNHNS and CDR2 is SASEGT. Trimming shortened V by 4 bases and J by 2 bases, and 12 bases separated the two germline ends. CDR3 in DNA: TGTGCCAGCAGTGCTGGCGGAAATACCTACGAGCAGTACTTC. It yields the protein CASSAGGNTYEQYF.

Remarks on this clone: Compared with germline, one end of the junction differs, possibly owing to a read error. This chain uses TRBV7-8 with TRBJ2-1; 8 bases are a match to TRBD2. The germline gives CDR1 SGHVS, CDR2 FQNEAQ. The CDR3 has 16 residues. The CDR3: CASSPLVAGGHNEQLF. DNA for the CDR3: TGTGCCAGCAGCCCTCTCGTCGCGGGAGGTCACAATGAGCAGCTCTTC.

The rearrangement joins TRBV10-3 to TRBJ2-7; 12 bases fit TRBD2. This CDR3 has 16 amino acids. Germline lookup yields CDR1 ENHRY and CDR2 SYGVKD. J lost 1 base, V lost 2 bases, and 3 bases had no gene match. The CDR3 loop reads CAISEASGRVSYEQYF. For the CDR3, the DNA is TGTGCCATCAGTGAGGCTAGCGGGAGGGTATCCTACGAGCAGTACTTC.

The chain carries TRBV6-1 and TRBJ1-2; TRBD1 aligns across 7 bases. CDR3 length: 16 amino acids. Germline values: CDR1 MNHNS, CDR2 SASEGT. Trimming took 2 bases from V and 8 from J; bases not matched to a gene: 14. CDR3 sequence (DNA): TGTGCCAGCAGTGAAAGACAGGGTGCGCGCATGGGGGGCTACACCTTC. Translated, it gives CASSERQGARMGGYTF.